Presented here are 7 T cell receptor beta chains from one specimen sequenced in a study of blood T cell repertoires in COVID-19. Method: immunoSEQ multiplex PCR; TCRdb's copy keeps in-frame clones and lacks some. The sample gives roughly 97,000 clones, 85% to 90% of which show up once; roughly 4.6% is in the top ten. Sequencing was performed on peripheral blood. The receptor set was obtained from a human donor in a cohort sampled during active COVID-19.

The chain's CDR3 is CASSFKGLGNTIYF. The DNA for the CDR3 is TGTGCCAGCAGTTTTAAGGGGCTTGGAAACACCATATATTTT. V usage is TRBV6-6 and J usage is TRBJ1-3; D perhaps matches TRBD1 (5 bases). In germline, CDR1 is MNHNY, CDR2 SVGAGI (reference sequence). The CDR3 has 14 residues. V was pared by 4 bases and J by 3 bases, with 10 bases between.

The chain employs TRBV29-1 and TRBJ1-1; 11 bases are a match to TRBD1. V lost 7 bases and J lost 4; bases outside the gene matches: 14. CDR1 SQVTM and CDR2 ANQGSEA come from the germline V gene. This CDR3 contains 16 residues. CDR3 sequence (DNA): TGCAGCGGTTCAAGGGGACAGGGGGTTGTGATCACTGAAGCTTTCTTT. Residues: CSGSRGQGVVITEAFF.

This clone was seen a handful of times. V gene TRBV2 combines with J gene TRBJ1-6; the D is unclear. The CDR3 is 13 amino acids. The V and J ends lost 7 bases and 7 bases respectively, with 11 bases between them. Per the germline V gene, CDR1 is SNHLY and CDR2 is FYNNEI. In DNA form, the CDR3 reads TGTGCCAGCACGGCAGGAACGAATTCACCCCTCCACTTT. Its protein product is CASTAGTNSPLHF.

As to this clone: This sample includes further DNA sequences coding for the same CDR3. CDR3: CASSLTSGRNQPQHF. As DNA, the CDR3 is TGTGCCAGCAGTTTAACGAGTGGGCGCAATCAGCCCCAGCATTTT. The chain employs TRBV28 and TRBJ1-5; no firm D call. Trimming stripped 2 bases from V and 2 bases from J, with 10 bases between. The CDR3 length is 15 residues. Germline V CDR1 and CDR2: MDHEN, SYDVKM.

This clone was recorded once. The chain employs TRBV5-4 and TRBJ2-7, with TRBD2 matching 7 bases. This CDR3 comprises 15 residues. With V trimmed by 0 bases and J by 6 bases, 9 bases remained unmatched. Germline V gives CDR1 SGHNT, CDR2 YYREEE (reference sequence). CDR3 region: CASSLVVGGPGEQYF. As DNA, the CDR3 is TGTGCCAGCAGCTTGGTGGTGGGAGGGCCCGGCGAGCAGTACTTC.

The rearrangement links TRBV28 to TRBJ1-6; D uncertain. The CDR3 covers 12 residues. Germline V gene data show CDR1 as MDHEN and CDR2 as SYDVKM. V lost 3 bases to trimming and J lost 9 bases, with 6 bases between them. The CDR3 reads CASSLGFSPLHF. The DNA of the CDR3 is TGTGCCAGCAGTTTGGGCTTTTCACCCCTCCACTTT.

This clone appeared once. V usage is TRBV28 and J usage is TRBJ2-7; D might be TRBD1 (6 bases). V shed 4 bases and J shed 3 bases, with 25 bases lying between them. Germline CDR1 is MDHEN and CDR2 is SYDVKM. The CDR3 runs 18 residues. The CDR3 region has the DNA TGTGCCAGCAGTTCCAACCTCCTCACAGGGTTATCCGTCTACGAGCAGTACTTC. Its protein product is CASSSNLLTGLSVYEQYF. Full variable domain (rest looked up from reference TRBV28 and TRBJ2-7): DVKVTQSSRYLVKRTGEKVFLECVQDMDHENMFWYRQDPGLGLRLIYFSYDVKMKEKGDIPEGYSVSREKKERFSLILESASTNQTSMYLCASSSNLLTGLSVYEQYFGPGTRLTVT.